This T cell receptor beta chain was observed in a study of T cell responses to AZD1222 COVID-19 vaccine. Method: immunoSEQ multiplex PCR; TCRdb's copy keeps in-frame clones and lacks some. The sample contains roughly 200,000 clones, 94% of which appear only once. Points from the study as a whole: Two AZD1222 administrations were followed by greater Spike-specific TCR breadth and depth. Only five or six AZD1222 recipients tested seropositive at baseline. None of the repertoires were sampled until the peak T cell response had passed.

Note on this clone: No antigen is known for it.

The source is an adult who received the MenACWY meningococcal vaccine as a control. The specimen was peripheral blood, collected 28 days after the second dose of the MenACWY control vaccine.

CDR3 residues: CASTGQGMNIQYF. Written as DNA, the CDR3 is TGTGCCAGCACGGGACAGGGCATGAACATTCAGTACTTC. The chain carries TRBV2 and TRBJ2-4; 9 bases match TRBD1. V shed 7 bases, J shed 7 bases, and the junction held 5 bases outside the gene matches. CDR3 length equals 13 residues. In germline, CDR1 is SNHLY, CDR2 FYNNEI.